Below, 3 T cell receptor beta chains from the same sample are listed, as sequenced in a study of Ad26.COV2.S vaccination and SARS-CoV-2 variants. Data came from immunoSEQ multiplex PCR; TCRdb stores just in-frame clones and leaves some out. The data contain some 300,000 clones, approximately 86% of them singletons. Stated treatment: around 19 received Ad26.COV2.S at low or high dose, single or two shots; 5 received placebo; per-sample allocation not given. Specimens were obtained on day 63 following the first vaccine or placebo injection. This material consisted of peripheral blood, taken in a trial of Ad26.COV2.S vaccine versus placebo. The receptors shown here come from a person between 18 and 65 years old who received the Ad26.COV2.S COVID-19 vaccine or a placebo.

The V and J genes are TRBV5-1 and TRBJ2-2; D assignment may be TRBD1 or TRBD2 (6 bases each). The germline V gene encodes CDR1 SGHRS and CDR2 YFSETQ. The CDR3 is 14 residues long. CDR3 amino acids: CATSGGRITGELFF. In DNA, the CDR3 is TGCGCTACCTCCGGGGGCCGGATCACCGGGGAGCTGTTTTTT.

The rearrangement uses TRBV4-1 and TRBJ1-4, with a weak D call TRBD1 (5 bases). Germline CDR1 is MGHRA and CDR2 is YSYEKL. V was clipped by 6 bases and J by 3 bases, with 11 bases between them. This CDR3 is 14 amino acids long. This CDR3 is CASSKTEANEKLFF. In nucleotides, the CDR3 is TGCGCCAGCAGTAAGACAGAAGCTAATGAAAAACTGTTTTTT.

The gene calls are TRBV11-2 and TRBJ1-2; TRBD1 aligns across 7 bases. The length of the CDR3 is 17 residues. The germline V gene encodes CDR1 SGHAT and CDR2 FQNNGV. Trimming cost V 5 bases and J 7 bases; bases outside gene matches: 19. The CDR3, as DNA: TGTGCCAGCAGCCCTGGGAGGGGGCGAACCGGCTATGCTGGCTACACCTTC. Translated: CASSPGRGRTGYAGYTF.